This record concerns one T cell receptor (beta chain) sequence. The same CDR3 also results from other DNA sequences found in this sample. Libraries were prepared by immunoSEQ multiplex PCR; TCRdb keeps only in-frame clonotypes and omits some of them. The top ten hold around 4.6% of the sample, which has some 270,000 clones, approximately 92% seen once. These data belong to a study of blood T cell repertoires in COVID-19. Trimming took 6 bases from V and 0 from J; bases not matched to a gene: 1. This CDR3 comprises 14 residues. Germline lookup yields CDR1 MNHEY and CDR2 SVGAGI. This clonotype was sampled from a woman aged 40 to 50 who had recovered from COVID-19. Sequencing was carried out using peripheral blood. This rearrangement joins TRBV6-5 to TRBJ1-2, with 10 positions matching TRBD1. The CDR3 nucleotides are TGTGCCAGCAGAGGGACAGGGGCTAACTATGGCTACACCTTC. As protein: CASRGTGANYGYTF.